This T cell receptor (beta chain) derives from a study of blood T cell repertoires in COVID-19. Overall study: Samples of COVID-19 (acute and convalescent) were obtained from the United States, Italy and Spain. The analysed material was cDNA or gDNA that came from T cells, B-cell-depleted T cells, or PBMCs.

Germline CDR1 reads MNHEY; CDR2 reads SMNVEV (reference sequence). The CDR3 loop spans 11 amino acids. The V gene lost 7 bases and the J gene lost 11 bases, with 13 bases spanning the gap. The data were produced by immunoSEQ multiplex PCR, yet TCRdb's version contains in-frame clones alone and is incomplete. The sample consists of 100,000 or so clones, 85% to 95% of them appearing once. The origin of this receptor is a human donor with active COVID-19. The donor label of this sample is uncertain. Sequenced sample: peripheral blood. The chain employs TRBV27 and TRBJ2-3, with D unclear. CDR3: CASNSPPMQYF. The CDR3 DNA reads as TGTGCCAGCAACTCCCCCCCAATGCAGTATTTT.